These 15 T cell receptor beta chains were all obtained from the same sample, sequenced in a study of somatic mutations in cytotoxic T cells in rheumatoid arthritis. TCRdb's table, derived via immunoSEQ multiplex PCR, lists solely in-frame clones and lacks some. The repertoire holds roughly 18,000 clones, with more than 60% as singletons. The sequencing sample was made of CD8+ T cells sorted from blood. These receptors all come from an older woman in good health.

The chain couples TRBV9 to TRBJ1-1, with D perhaps matching TRBD1 (5 bases). The V gene's germline CDR1 is SGDLS and CDR2 YYNGEE. V lost 4 bases and J 11 bases, leaving 15 bases between the germline ends. This CDR3 spans 12 amino acids. CDR3 DNA sequence: TGTGCCAGCAGCCCTGGGGGGGAGGAGGCTTTCTTT. As protein: CASSPGGEEAFF. Full variable domain (rest looked up from reference TRBV9 and TRBJ1-1): DSGVTQTPKHLITATGQRVTLRCSPRSGDLSVYWYQQSLDQGLQFLIQYYNGEERAKGNILERFSAQQFPDLHSELNLSSLELGDSALYFCASSPGGEEAFFGQGTRLTVV.

V usage is TRBV10-2 and J usage is TRBJ1-4; possibly TRBD1 for D (6 bases). CDR1 WSHSY and CDR2 SAAADI come from the germline V gene. This CDR3 spans 13 amino acids. V was cut by 8 bases and J by 7 bases, with 14 bases left in between. The CDR3, as DNA: TGCGCCAGCGCTCGGGGGCAGGGTGAAAAACTGTTTTTT. This gives the protein CASARGQGEKLFF.

V gene TRBV6-1 combines with J gene TRBJ1-2; TRBD1 aligns across 9 bases. V lost 7 bases and J lost 0; bases outside the gene matches: 6. Germline V gives CDR1 MNHNS, CDR2 SASEGT. This CDR3 contains 15 residues. DNA for the CDR3: TGTGCCAGCAATCCCACAGGGGGCTCTAACTATGGCTACACCTTC. Translated, it gives CASNPTGGSNYGYTF.

This clone occurred a few times. The chain uses TRBV13 and TRBJ2-1, with 7 bases matching TRBD2. Trimming at V came to 5 bases and at J to 8 bases, leaving 9 bases not matched to a gene. The CDR3 is 14 amino acids. The germline V gene encodes CDR1 PRHDT and CDR2 FYEKMQ (reference sequence). Here the CDR3 DNA reads TGTGCCAGCAGCCCCCGCGCAGGGAGGGATGAGCAGTTCTTC. Translating it yields CASSPRAGRDEQFF. The full variable domain, with the rest looked up from reference TRBV13 and TRBJ2-1, is AAGVIQSPRHLIKEKRETATLKCYPIPRHDTVYWYQQGPGQDPQFLISFYEKMQSDKGSIPDRFSAQQFSDYHSELNMSSLELGDSALYFCASSPRAGRDEQFFGPGTRLTVL.

This clone occurred a few times. The rearrangement links TRBV30 to TRBJ1-1; D not resolved. The CDR3 totals 13 residues. Germline CDR1 GTSNPN, CDR2 SVGIG (reference sequence). Deletions cut 4 bases from V and 1 base from J, with 10 bases between. CDR3 residues: CAWNSLSNTEAFF. The CDR3 DNA follows: TGTGCCTGGAATTCCTTGTCGAACACTGAAGCTTTCTTT.

The genes are TRBV11-2 and TRBJ1-1; 7 nucleotides line up with TRBD1. This CDR3 comprises 13 residues. The V gene's germline CDR1 is SGHAT and CDR2 FQNNGV. J was trimmed by 8 bases and V by 4 bases; bases with no gene match: 7. CDR3 sequence (DNA): TGTGCCAGCAGCTGGAGTCCGGGACAGGAAGCTTTCTTT. It encodes CASSWSPGQEAFF. Complete variable domain (other parts from reference TRBV11-2 and TRBJ1-1): EAGVAQSPRYKIIEKRQSVAFWCNPISGHATLYWYQQILGQGPKLLIQFQNNGVVDDSQLPKDRFSAERLKGVDSTLKIQPAKLEDSAVYLCASSWSPGQEAFFGQGTRLTVV.

The chain carries TRBV5-4 and TRBJ2-2; 7 nucleotides match TRBD2. CDR3 size: 16 residues. Looked up from germline, CDR1 is SGHNT and CDR2 is YYREEE (reference sequence). Trimming took 4 bases from V and 6 from J; bases not matched to a gene: 12. The CDR3 DNA is TGTGCCAGCAGCCTACCCTCCTGGGAGGGCTCCGGGGAGCTGTTTTTT. Translated: CASSLPSWEGSGELFF. The full variable domain, completed using reference TRBV5-4 and TRBJ2-2, is ETGVTQSPTHLIKTRGQQVTLRCSSQSGHNTVSWYQQALGQGPQFIFQYYREEENGRGNFPPRFSGLQFPNYSSELNVNALELDDSALYLCASSLPSWEGSGELFFGEGSRLTVL.

The chain uses TRBV18 and TRBJ1-2; D gene unclear. V was trimmed by 0 bases and J by 4 bases, leaving 9 bases between them. This CDR3 has 14 amino acids. Per germline, CDR1 KGHSH and CDR2 LQKENI. The CDR3: CASSPPRWPYGYTF. The CDR3 DNA reads TGTGCCAGCTCACCACCAAGATGGCCCTATGGCTACACCTTC.

V usage is TRBV7-9 and J usage is TRBJ2-1; D ambiguous. The CDR3 length is 15 residues. Germline CDR1 SEHNR, CDR2 FQNEAQ (reference sequence). Trimming removed 5 bases from V and 1 base from J, with 12 bases in between. CDR3 loop: CASSVSDGSYNEQFF. The DNA for the CDR3 is TGTGCCAGCAGCGTAAGCGACGGGTCCTACAATGAGCAGTTCTTC.

The chain carries TRBV5-1 and TRBJ1-1, with a possible D match to TRBD1 (5 bases). The CDR3 has 15 amino acids. V was pared by 3 bases and J by 0 bases, with 12 bases between. Looked up from germline, CDR1 is SGHRS and CDR2 is YFSETQ. The chain's CDR3 is CASSSSGTMNTEAFF. In nucleotides, the CDR3 is TGCGCCAGCAGCTCGTCAGGGACTATGAACACTGAAGCTTTCTTT.

This chain uses TRBV5-6 with TRBJ1-2; 8 positions agree with TRBD1. V lost 4 bases and J lost 8; bases outside the gene matches: 7. Per germline, CDR1 SGHDT and CDR2 YYEEEE. The CDR3 runs 13 residues. The CDR3 DNA reads as TGTGCCAGCAGCGGAGGGACAGGTCGGGGCTACACCTTC. It translates to CASSGGTGRGYTF.

The chain is built from TRBV7-9 and TRBJ2-7, with a weak D call TRBD1 (6 bases). Germline V gene lookup returns CDR1 SEHNR and CDR2 FQNEAQ (reference sequence). V gave up 5 bases and J gave up 3 bases, with 20 bases separating them. The length of the CDR3 is 16 residues. The CDR3 protein is CASSGTDSEGLYEQYF. CDR3 in DNA: TGTGCCAGCAGCGGGACGGACAGCGAAGGGCTCTACGAGCAGTACTTC.

The chain uses TRBV6-1 and TRBJ1-2, with D possibly matching TRBD1 (6 bases). The CDR3 consists of 14 residues. Trimming took off 2 bases at V and 7 bases at J, with 14 bases between the two ends. Germline CDR1 and CDR2: MNHNS and SASEGT. The DNA of the CDR3 is TGTGCCAGCAGTGAATCAGGGGAATTGGGTGGCTACACCTTC. Translating it yields CASSESGELGGYTF.

The CDR3 loop reads CASSAAGVNYEQYF. CDR3 bases: TGTGCCAGCAGTGCAGCGGGAGTGAACTACGAGCAGTACTTC. This chain joins TRBV2 and TRBJ2-7, with 8 bases lining up with TRBD2. J lost 3 bases, V lost 4 bases, and 5 bases had no gene match. Germline assignment: CDR1 SNHLY and CDR2 FYNNEI. This CDR3 is built from 14 residues.

The chain couples TRBV29-1 to TRBJ2-5; 11 positions agree with TRBD2. V shed 5 bases, J shed 0 bases, and the junction held 2 bases outside the gene matches. The CDR3 totals 14 residues. CDR1 is SQVTM and CDR2 is ANQGSEA in the germline V gene. The CDR3 reads CSVRLAGYQETQYF. The CDR3 DNA is TGCAGCGTTAGACTAGCGGGGTACCAAGAGACCCAGTACTTC.